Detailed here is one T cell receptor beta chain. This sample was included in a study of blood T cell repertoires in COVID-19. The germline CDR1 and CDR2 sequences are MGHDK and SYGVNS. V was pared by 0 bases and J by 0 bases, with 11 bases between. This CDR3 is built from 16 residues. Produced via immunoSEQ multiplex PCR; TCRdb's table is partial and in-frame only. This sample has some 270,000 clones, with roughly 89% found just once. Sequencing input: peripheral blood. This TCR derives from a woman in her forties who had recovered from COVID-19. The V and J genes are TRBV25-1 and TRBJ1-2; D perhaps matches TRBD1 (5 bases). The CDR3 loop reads CASSEYIRGANYGYTF. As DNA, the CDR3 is TGTGCCAGCAGTGAATATATTCGGGGGGCTAACTATGGCTACACCTTC.